Presented here are 27 T cell receptor beta chains from one specimen sequenced in a study of blood T cell repertoires in COVID-19. Clones were sequenced by immunoSEQ multiplex PCR, and TCRdb holds only the in-frame ones, with some missing. The table shows about 86,000 clones, with around 85% occurring only once. Source material: peripheral blood. These receptors originate from a man aged 50-60 years with acute or convalescent COVID-19.

The V call is TRBV6-2 or TRBV6-3, the J call TRBJ2-7, with D uncertain. Trimming took off 5 bases at V and 8 bases at J, with 10 bases between the two ends. This CDR3 region has 11 residues. The germline gives CDR1 MNHEY, CDR2 SVGEGT. The CDR3 bases are TGTGCCAGCAGTAATCAAATCCAGCAGTACTTC. It yields the protein CASSNQIQQYF.

V gene TRBV25-1 combines with J gene TRBJ2-7; 10 positions agree with TRBD1. Germline CDR1 reads MGHDK; CDR2 reads SYGVNS. The CDR3 has 14 amino acids. V lost 5 bases and J lost 7; bases outside the gene matches: 8. The CDR3 protein is CASSPSTGGQEQYF. The CDR3 nucleotides are TGTGCCAGCAGTCCCTCGACAGGGGGCCAGGAGCAGTACTTC.

The chain has TRBV6-6 and TRBJ2-1; TRBD1 agrees at 7 bases. The trim removed 7 bases at V and 0 bases at J, leaving 9 bases unmatched. CDR3 size: 16 residues. Germline CDR1 and CDR2: MNHNY and SVGAGI (reference sequence). CDR3 protein: CASTDRAGGSYNEQFF. The DNA for the CDR3 is TGTGCCAGCACTGACAGGGCAGGGGGCTCCTACAATGAGCAGTTCTTC.

The rearrangement links TRBV7-6 to TRBJ1-1; 9 bases map to TRBD1. The germline V gene has CDR1 SGHVS and CDR2 FNYEAQ. J lost 4 bases, V lost 5 bases, and 5 bases had no gene match. The CDR3 length is 14 residues. CDR3 sequence reads: CASSAGTGRTEAFF. The CDR3 DNA is TGTGCCAGCAGCGCCGGGACAGGGCGCACTGAAGCTTTCTTT. Variable domain in full (rest from reference TRBV7-6 and TRBJ1-1): GAGVSQSPRYKVTKRGQDVALRCDPISGHVSLYWYRQALGQGPEFLTYFNYEAQQDKSGLPNDRFSAERPEGSISTLTIQRTEQRDSAMYRCASSAGTGRTEAFFGQGTRLTVV.

This clone is a singleton in its sample. The chain joins TRBV2 to TRBJ2-7; D might be TRBD1 (6 bases). The germline V gene encodes CDR1 SNHLY and CDR2 FYNNEI. The CDR3 sequence is 13 residues long. The ends were cut back, 4 bases at V and 7 bases at J, with 14 bases in the middle. CDR3 in amino acids: CASSGDIRPEQYF. The CDR3 coding sequence is TGTGCCAGCAGTGGGGACATCAGGCCGGAGCAGTACTTC.

The V gene is TRBV7-9, the J gene TRBJ2-7; TRBD1 matches 9 bases. The CDR3 runs to 15 residues. V was pared by 4 bases and J by 5 bases, with 9 bases of the junction left unmatched. Germline CDR1 SEHNR, CDR2 FQNEAQ (reference sequence). This chain's CDR3 is CASSSTGTGSDEQYF. CDR3 sequence (DNA): TGTGCCAGCAGCTCTACCGGGACAGGGAGCGACGAGCAGTACTTC.

V and J are TRBV11-1 and TRBJ2-7; 10 bases line up with TRBD2. J gave up 1 base and V 2 bases, and 5 bases lay outside the gene matches. The germline V gene encodes CDR1 SGHAT and CDR2 FQDESV (reference sequence). The CDR3 covers 16 residues. The CDR3 spells CASSLRLAGVSYEQYF. CDR3 DNA: TGTGCCAGCAGCTTACGTCTAGCGGGGGTGTCCTACGAGCAGTACTTC.

The chain combines TRBV4-3 with TRBJ1-1; 9 bases line up with TRBD1. CDR3 length equals 14 residues. The germline V gene encodes CDR1 LGHNA and CDR2 YSLEER. V shed 4 bases, J shed 7 bases, and the junction held 7 bases outside the gene matches. CDR3 sequence: CASSRETTGGEAFF. The CDR3 DNA sequence: TGCGCCAGCAGCCGGGAGACGACAGGGGGTGAAGCTTTCTTT.

J is TRBJ1-5 and V is TRBV12-3 or TRBV12-4; no definite D call. V was shortened by 1 base and J by 9 bases, with 10 bases between the two germline ends. There are 13 residues in the CDR3. The CDR3 region is CASSLVGQWPQHF. The CDR3 nucleotides are TGTGCCAGCAGTTTAGTTGGGCAGTGGCCCCAGCATTTT.

The chain couples TRBV11-2 to TRBJ2-3; D not resolved. The CDR3 loop spans 14 amino acids. The V end lost 1 base, the J end lost 2 bases, and 7 bases lay between the germline ends. Germline CDR1 is SGHAT and CDR2 is FQNNGV. The CDR3 is CASSLGTYTDTQYF. The CDR3 coding sequence is TGTGCCAGCAGCTTAGGCACTTACACAGATACGCAGTATTTT.

The genes are TRBV11-2 and TRBJ1-5; 7 bases fit TRBD1. Germline values: CDR1 SGHAT, CDR2 FQNNGV. V was clipped by 1 base and J by 0 bases; unmatched bases: 9. This CDR3 is 18 amino acids long. In DNA form, the CDR3 reads TGTGCCAGCAGCTTAGGAAGACAGGGAGAGGGTAGCAATCAGCCCCAGCATTTT. Translated, it gives CASSLGRQGEGSNQPQHF.

This chain links TRBV7-2 with TRBJ2-3; TRBD2 aligns across 12 bases. Germline loops: CDR1 SGHTA, CDR2 FQGNSA. The length of the CDR3 is 20 residues. With V trimmed by 0 bases and J by 3 bases, 13 bases remained unmatched. CDR3 nucleotide sequence: TGTGCCAGCAGCTTAGCGGTGACTAGCGGGAGAAGAGGAAGGACAGATACGCAGTATTTT. Its translation: CASSLAVTSGRRGRTDTQYF.

The chain joins TRBV11-3 to TRBJ2-3; TRBD2 agrees at 11 bases. The CDR3 spans 15 residues. V lost 3 bases to trimming and J lost 6 bases; unmatched junction nucleotides: 5. CDR1 and CDR2 from the germline V gene are SGHNT and YENEEA. The CDR3 bases are TGTGCCAGCAGCTTTAGCGGGGGGGCGGGCGATACGCAGTATTTT. Translating it yields CASSFSGGAGDTQYF.

The chain has TRBV6-5 and TRBJ2-2; 12 bases are shared with TRBD2. Germline V CDR1 and CDR2: MNHEY, SVGAGI. The trim removed 5 bases at V and 9 bases at J, leaving 7 bases unmatched. The CDR3 is 15 residues long. This chain's CDR3 is CASSRLAGEVRELFF. In DNA, the CDR3 is TGTGCCAGCAGTCGACTAGCGGGGGAGGTCCGGGAGCTGTTTTTT.

The CDR3 nucleotides read TGTGCCAGCAGCATGCAGGGGATAGATACGCAGTATTTT. Encoded protein: CASSMQGIDTQYF. The V call is TRBV11-2, the J call TRBJ2-3, with D possibly being TRBD1 (6 bases). Germline loops: CDR1 SGHAT, CDR2 FQNNGV. Trimming cost V 5 bases and J 5 bases, with 11 bases left between them. The CDR3 loop spans 13 amino acids.

V is TRBV6-2 or TRBV6-3 and J is TRBJ2-7; 10 bases align to TRBD2. Germline assignment: CDR1 MNHEY and CDR2 SVGEGT. The CDR3 is 15 amino acids. Trimming cost V 5 bases and J 4 bases; bases outside gene matches: 8. CDR3 in amino acids: CASSKKREGRYEQYF. CDR3 bases: TGTGCCAGCAGTAAAAAGCGGGAGGGCCGGTACGAGCAGTACTTC.

The chain employs TRBV6-5 and TRBJ1-1; possible D gene TRBD1, 5 bases. This CDR3 is 14 amino acids long. The germline gives CDR1 MNHEY, CDR2 SVGAGI. Trimming stripped 7 bases from V and 1 base from J, with 13 bases between. CDR3 amino acids: CASTLGGGNTEAFF. The CDR3 nucleotides read TGTGCCAGCACCCTCGGGGGGGGGAACACTGAAGCTTTCTTT.

V is TRBV19 and J is TRBJ1-5; possibly TRBD1 for D (5 bases). Trimming removed 10 bases from V and 0 bases from J, with 16 bases in between. Germline-derived CDR1 and CDR2 are LNHDA and SQIVND (reference sequence). The CDR3 is 15 residues long. In DNA, the CDR3 is TGTGCCACCGAGACAGCGCCAAATAGCAATCAGCCCCAGCATTTT. This codes for CATETAPNSNQPQHF.

The count of this clone is one. The chain is built from TRBV7-2 and TRBJ2-5; unclear D gene. The CDR3 spans 14 residues. The V end was cut by 2 bases, the J end by 2 bases, with 9 bases between. Germline V gene sequence: CDR1 SGHTA, CDR2 FQGNSA. This chain's CDR3 is CASSLTTVQETQYF. The CDR3 region has the DNA TGTGCCAGCAGCTTAACAACAGTTCAAGAGACCCAGTACTTC.

The V call is TRBV15, the J call TRBJ2-2; perhaps TRBD2 as D (6 bases). Germline values: CDR1 LNHNV, CDR2 YYDKDF (reference sequence). The CDR3 extends over 15 amino acids. Between the trimmed V and J ends, which lost 5 bases and 6 bases, there was a span of 16 bases. CDR3 loop: CATSSLGGEPGELFF. CDR3 in DNA: TGTGCCACCAGCTCCCTAGGCGGGGAACCCGGGGAGCTGTTTTTT.

The V gene is TRBV9, the J gene TRBJ2-2; 10 positions agree with TRBD2. Looked up from germline, CDR1 is SGDLS and CDR2 is YYNGEE. The V gene end was trimmed by 3 bases and the J gene end by 0 bases; junction bases not matched to a gene: 14. The CDR3 sequence is 20 residues long. The CDR3 is CASSAPPRIAGGPNTGELFF. The CDR3 DNA is TGTGCCAGCAGCGCGCCCCCAAGGATAGCGGGAGGACCGAACACCGGGGAGCTGTTTTTT. The full variable domain, completed using reference TRBV9 and TRBJ2-2, is DSGVTQTPKHLITATGQRVTLRCSPRSGDLSVYWYQQSLDQGLQFLIQYYNGEERAKGNILERFSAQQFPDLHSELNLSSLELGDSALYFCASSAPPRIAGGPNTGELFFGEGSRLTVL.

V usage is TRBV5-5 and J usage is TRBJ1-4; 9 bases agree with TRBD1. CDR3 length equals 15 residues. Germline CDR1 SGHKS, CDR2 YYEKEE (reference sequence). With V trimmed by 4 bases and J by 5 bases, 6 bases remained unmatched. The CDR3: CASSRGTGTNEKLFF. The CDR3 region has the DNA TGTGCCAGCAGCCGTGGGACAGGGACAAATGAAAAACTGTTTTTT. The complete variable domain, with remaining parts taken from reference TRBV5-5 and TRBJ1-4, reads DAGVTQSPTHLIKTRGQQVTLRCSPISGHKSVSWYQQVLGQGPQFIFQYYEKEERGRGNFPDRFSARQFPNYSSELNVNALLLGDSALYLCASSRGTGTNEKLFFGSGTQLSVL.

This clone appeared a single time. The chain combines TRBV2 with TRBJ2-3; D is possibly TRBD2 (5 bases). V lost 6 bases and J lost 3, with 13 bases in between. The CDR3 loop spans 14 amino acids. Germline CDR1 SNHLY, CDR2 FYNNEI. The CDR3 nucleotides are TGTGCCAGCAGCGCCGGGATTTCGACAGATACGCAGTATTTT. Its protein product is CASSAGISTDTQYF.

This clone was detected only once. The chain joins TRBV10-3 to TRBJ1-5, with no clear D. This CDR3 contains 13 residues. The germline V gene has CDR1 ENHRY and CDR2 SYGVKD. Deletions cut 0 bases from V and 6 bases from J, with 6 bases between. The CDR3 loop is CAISESVSQPQHF. CDR3 nucleotides: TGTGCCATCAGTGAGTCGGTCAGTCAGCCCCAGCATTTT.

This rearrangement joins TRBV7-3 to TRBJ2-3; 8 bases fit TRBD1. Unmatched junction bases numbered 2, after V lost 5 bases and J lost 1 base. CDR1 is SGHTA and CDR2 is FQGTGA in the germline V gene. The CDR3 length is 14 residues. CDR3 sequence (DNA): TGTGCCAGCAGCGGACAGGGTGGCACAGATACGCAGTATTTT. The encoded protein is CASSGQGGTDTQYF.

V usage is TRBV6-5 and J usage is TRBJ1-2; TRBD1 aligns across 7 bases. Germline CDR1 reads MNHEY; CDR2 reads SVGAGI. CDR3 length: 15 amino acids. Unmatched junction bases numbered 2, after V lost 0 bases and J lost 1 base. In DNA form, the CDR3 reads TGTGCCAGCAGTTACTCGGGGACAGTTAACTATGGCTACACCTTC. Residues: CASSYSGTVNYGYTF.

V usage is TRBV6-2 or TRBV6-3 and J usage is TRBJ1-1, with D possibly matching TRBD1 (6 bases). The length of the CDR3 is 14 residues. Germline lookup yields CDR1 MNHEY and CDR2 SVGEGT. The ends were cut back, 2 bases at V and 6 bases at J, with 13 bases in the middle. As DNA, the CDR3 is TGTGCCAGCAGTTACGGCCAGGGGAGCGCTGAAGCTTTCTTT. Amino acids: CASSYGQGSAEAFF.